This T cell receptor (beta chain) was identified in a study of beta chain features in type 1 diabetes. The CDR3 contains 14 residues. Germline V gives CDR1 SGHDN, CDR2 FVKESK. The V end was cut by 2 bases, the J end by 8 bases, with 12 bases between. This clone has only a few counts. Antigen specificity is unknown. Notes on the study in general: Within patients, naive, central memory and Treg TCRB repertoires seemed more similar than within healthy donors. Patients with Type 1 diabetes showed moderately but significantly shorter TCRB CDR3s in all four CD4+ subsets.

Expressed TCRB transcripts were sequenced after all isolated RNA was converted to cDNA. The read count averaged around 3.6 million across naive, central memory and regulatory T cell samples. Here immunoSEQ multiplex PCR was the method, and the copy in TCRdb shows in-frame clones only, minus some. The sample contains roughly 150,000 clones, roughly 9% of which appear only once. The receptor comes from a young woman with type 1 diabetes. V gene TRBV14 combines with J gene TRBJ2-2; maybe TRBD1 (5 bases). The material sequenced was central memory CD4+ T cells from blood. CDR3 amino acids: CASSQTRTSGELFF. CDR3 coding DNA: TGTGCCAGCAGCCAAACACGGACAAGTGGGGAGCTGTTTTTT.